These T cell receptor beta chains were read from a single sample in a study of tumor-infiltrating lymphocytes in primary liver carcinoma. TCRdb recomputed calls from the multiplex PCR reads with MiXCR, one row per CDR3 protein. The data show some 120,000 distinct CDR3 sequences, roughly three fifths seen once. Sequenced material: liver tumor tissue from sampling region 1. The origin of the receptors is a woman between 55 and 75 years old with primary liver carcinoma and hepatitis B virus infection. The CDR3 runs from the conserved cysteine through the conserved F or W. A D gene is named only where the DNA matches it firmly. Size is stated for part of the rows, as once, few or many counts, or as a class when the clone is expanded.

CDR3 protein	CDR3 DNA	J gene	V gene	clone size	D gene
CASSPGGSSGVQFF	TGTGCCAGCAGCCCCGGGGGAAGTTCCGGTGTGCAGTTCTTC	TRBJ2-1	TRBV11-2	NA	NA
CASSLVGTSFGPFF	TGTGCCAGCAGCTTAGTCGGCACTTCCTTTGGGCCGTTCTTC	TRBJ2-1	TRBV11-2	NA	NA
CSVVTSMSTGELFF	TGCAGCGTGGTGACTAGCATGAGCACCGGGGAGCTGTTTTTT	TRBJ2-2	TRBV29-1	many	TRBD2
CSVAAGGAVKLFF	TGCAGCGTTGCCGCGGGAGGAGCTGTAAAACTGTTTTTT	TRBJ1-4	TRBV29-1	many	NA
CASSEDGRNLEAFF	TGTGCCAGCAGTGAAGACGGACGAAATCTTGAAGCTTTCTTT	TRBJ1-1	TRBV6-1	many	NA
CASSLNREYHEQHF	TGTGCCAGCAGCCTGAACAGGGAGTACCACGAGCAGCACTTC	TRBJ2-7	TRBV11-2	NA	NA
CASSLSETKYF	TGTGCCAGCAGTTTAAGCGAGACCAAGTACTTC	TRBJ2-5	TRBV28	NA	NA
CAGSLGTRGNYEQYF	TGTGCCGGCAGCCTCGGGACACGGGGCAACTACGAGCAGTACTTT	TRBJ2-7	TRBV11-3	NA	NA
CASRPGTSAYEQYF	TGTGCCAGCAGACCCGGGACTAGCGCCTACGAGCAGTACTTC	TRBJ2-7	TRBV6-2/TRBV6-3	many	TRBD2
CASSEAVGRGGNTTYF	TGTGCCAGCAGTGAAGCGGTCGGCAGGGGCGGAAATACCACATATTTT	TRBJ1-3	TRBV6-1	NA	NA
CSVAGTSGKYEQFF	TGCAGCGTTGCAGGGACTAGCGGGAAGTATGAGCAGTTCTTC	TRBJ2-1	TRBV29-1	medium-sized	TRBD2
CASSLNGRSNEQFF	TGTGCCAGCAGCTTAAACGGACGGTCCAATGAGCAGTTCTTC	TRBJ2-1	TRBV7-9	few	NA
CASSYGSRNSPLHF	TGTGCCAGCAGTTACGGGAGCCGTAATTCACCCCTCCACTTT	TRBJ1-6	TRBV6-5	NA	NA
CASSQSKTGPYEQYF	TGTGCCAGCAGCCAAAGTAAAACAGGGCCCTACGAGCAGTACTTC	TRBJ2-7	TRBV4-2	many	NA
CASSFSGPLYEQYF	TGTGCCAGCAGCTTTTCGGGTCCCCTTTACGAGCAGTACTTC	TRBJ2-7	TRBV28	few	NA
CASSLGRGEWGVDGQFF	TGTGCCAGCAGCTTGGGTCGAGGGGAGTGGGGTGTCGATGGGCAGTTCTTC	TRBJ2-1	TRBV11-1	NA	NA
CAIPGGSGANVLTF	TGTGCCATCCCAGGGGGCTCTGGGGCCAACGTCCTGACTTTC	TRBJ2-6	TRBV6-2/TRBV6-3	many	TRBD1
CASSYETGAGLAGVGEQFF	TGTGCCAGCAGTTACGAGACAGGGGCCGGACTAGCGGGAGTTGGGGAGCAGTTCTTC	TRBJ2-1	TRBV6-2/TRBV6-3	few	TRBD2
CASSSQDPHTYTQYF	TGTGCCAGCAGCTCCCAGGACCCCCACACATATACGCAGTATTTT	TRBJ2-3	TRBV5-5	NA	NA
CASSLPRNNEQFF	TGTGCCAGCAGCTTACCAAGAAACAATGAGCAGTTCTTC	TRBJ2-1	TRBV7-8	many	NA
CASSSGTGRSGANVLTF	TGTGCCAGCAGTTCCGGGACAGGCCGCTCTGGGGCCAACGTCCTGACTTTC	TRBJ2-6	TRBV7-3	NA	TRBD1
CASTQGNYGYTF	TGTGCCAGCACCCAGGGGAACTATGGCTACACCTTC	TRBJ1-2	TRBV6-6	many	NA
CASSARGVGRDEQYF	TGTGCCAGCAGCGCCCGGGGGGTCGGGAGAGACGAGCAGTACTTC	TRBJ2-7	TRBV5-4	few	TRBD2
CASSSGSDEQFF	TGTGCCAGCAGTTCAGGGTCTGATGAGCAGTTCTTC	TRBJ2-1	TRBV28	NA	NA
CASSLLGNTEAFF	TGTGCCAGCAGCTTACTTGGGAACACTGAAGCTTTCTTT	TRBJ1-1	TRBV11-2	medium-sized	NA
CATSARQGRANVLTF	TGTGCCACCAGCGCCCGACAGGGAAGGGCCAACGTCCTGACTTTC	TRBJ2-6	TRBV15	NA	TRBD1
CAISEGQGHTQYF	TGTGCCATCAGTGAGGGACAGGGTCATACGCAGTATTTT	TRBJ2-3	TRBV10-3	many	TRBD1
CSVAEQPNTEAFF	TGCAGCGTTGCGGAGCAACCAAACACTGAAGCTTTCTTT	TRBJ1-1	TRBV29-1	many	NA
CASSQDWNRVNEQFF	TGTGCCAGCAGCCAAGATTGGAACAGGGTAAATGAGCAGTTCTTC	TRBJ2-1	TRBV4-2	many	NA
CASGPIGLAGYDRYF	TGTGCCAGCGGTCCAATAGGACTAGCGGGGTACGATCGGTACTTC	TRBJ2-7	TRBV6-1	NA	TRBD2
CASRRAEGAQVKLFF	TGCGCCAGCAGGAGAGCAGAGGGCGCACAGGTAAAACTGTTTTTT	TRBJ1-4	TRBV10-2	once	NA
CASSLGRAGGLFF	TGTGCCAGCAGCTTAGGTAGGGCTGGGGGGCTGTTTTTT	TRBJ2-2	TRBV11-2	NA	NA
CASSRSGDRADEQYF	TGTGCCAGCAGCAGGTCTGGGGACAGGGCGGACGAGCAGTACTTC	TRBJ2-7	TRBV12-3/TRBV12-4	many	TRBD1
CANSPGLSRNGQFF	TGTGCCAACAGTCCGGGACTCTCTAGGAATGGGCAGTTCTTC	TRBJ2-1	TRBV6-5	NA	NA
CTSSISGGPSTDTQYF	TGCACCAGCAGCATCTCCGGAGGACCTAGCACAGATACGCAGTATTTT	TRBJ2-3	TRBV4-1	NA	NA
CARSFGQGGGQPQHF	TGTGCCAGAAGCTTCGGACAGGGAGGCGGTCAGCCCCAACATTTT	TRBJ1-5	TRBV11-2	NA	TRBD1
CASYYSGGGEKLFF	TGTGCCTCTTATTACAGCGGGGGAGGCGAAAAACTGTTTTTT	TRBJ1-4	TRBV28	NA	NA
CASSLRTSGAEELFF	TGTGCCAGCAGCCTCAGGACTAGCGGAGCCGAGGAGCTGTTTTTT	TRBJ2-2	TRBV11-2	NA	TRBD2
CASSFPGALANVLTF	TGCGCCAGCAGCTTCCCAGGGGCTCTGGCCAACGTCCTGACTTTC	TRBJ2-6	TRBV5-1	NA	NA
CVSSKESAGELFF	TGCGTCAGCAGTAAGGAGTCGGCCGGGGAGCTGTTTTTT	TRBJ2-2	TRBV10-1	NA	NA
CASSLGFSPSGETQYF	TGTGCCAGCAGCTTAGGATTTTCACCCAGCGGAGAGACCCAGTACTTC	TRBJ2-5	TRBV11-2	many	NA
CASSLAGAGDTKYF	TGTGCCAGCTCACTAGCGGGAGCTGGGGATACGAAGTATTTT	TRBJ2-3	TRBV18	NA	TRBD2
CASSLGDRVSEQFF	TGCGCCAGCAGCTTGGGGGACAGGGTCAGTGAGCAGTTCTTC	TRBJ2-1	TRBV5-1	many	TRBD1
CASSGQVYGYTF	TGTGCCAGCAGTGGACAAGTATATGGCTACACCTTC	TRBJ1-2	TRBV28	NA	NA
CASSPDSNTGELFF	TGTGCCAGCAGCCCGGACTCGAACACCGGGGAGCTGTTTTTT	TRBJ2-2	TRBV7-9	few	NA
CSVDGGVPGELFF	TGCAGCGTTGACGGCGGGGTACCCGGGGAGCTGTTTTTT	TRBJ2-2	TRBV29-1	many	NA
CASSLQGQGQPQHF	TGCGCCAGCAGCCTACAGGGGCAGGGACAGCCCCAGCATTTT	TRBJ1-5	TRBV4-1	many	TRBD1